This T cell receptor beta chain was captured in a study of control samples from healthy donors and cancer patients. The data were produced by immunoSEQ multiplex PCR, yet TCRdb's version contains in-frame clones alone and is incomplete. Of roughly 74,000 clones in the sample, approximately 94% are singletons; the top ten hold around 4.7%. Trimming took 5 bases from V and 2 from J, leaving 10 bases between them. This CDR3 has 13 residues. Germline-derived CDR1 and CDR2 are SQVTM and ANQGSEA. Sequenced input: blood. This chain joins TRBV29-1 and TRBJ2-4, with TRBD2 as a possible D gene (5 bases). The clonotype comes from a woman younger than 30 in good health. The CDR3 bases are TGCAGCGTTAGCACCGGGACCAAAAACATTCAGTACTTC. This gives the protein CSVSTGTKNIQYF.